This T cell receptor (beta chain) was obtained from a study of regulatory T cells in long-lasting Graves disease. V trimming: 0 bases; J trimming: 4 bases; junction bases outside the gene matches: 5. Germline lookup yields CDR1 DFQATT and CDR2 SNEGSKA (reference sequence). The CDR3 consists of 14 residues. For TCR beta, libraries came from iRepertoire HTBI primers and Arm-PCR of CDR3 regions. TCRdb independently ran MiXCR on the multiplex PCR reads; one entry per CDR3 protein. This table holds 350,000 to 500,000 distinct CDR3 sequences, roughly a fifth found once. Time point in this sample: persistent/refractory GD, antithyroid drugs over 5 years with positive TRAb. Researchers made the TCR library from RNA that was extracted from PBMCs. Patients were from an endocrinology department in Xi'an, China. This clonotype appeared a few times.

The rearrangement joins TRBV20-1 to TRBJ2-5, with 7 bases identical to TRBD2. This material consisted of peripheral blood mononuclear cells (PBMCs), taken when the disease was refractory, from a patient treated with antithyroid drugs. This receptor was obtained from a female donor with Graves disease. The CDR3 spells CSARDRGEGETQYF. CDR3 sequence (DNA): TGCAGTGCTAGAGATCGGGGGGAGGGAGAGACCCAGTACTTC.